This record looks at one TCR beta chain sequence and its context. The CDR3 contains 17 residues. CDR1 is SGHVS, CDR2 FQNEAQ, per germline. Trimming at V came to 4 bases and at J to 7 bases, leaving 11 bases not matched to a gene. This specimen comes from a study of T cells after yellow fever vaccination. TCRdb called the 5' RACE reads again in MiXCR, with one record for every CDR3 protein. Of 35,000 to 55,000 distinct CDR3 sequences listed, about 6.8% are singletons. Sequencing used CD8+ T cells not binding an NS4B(214-222) dextramer, sorted from PBMCs, obtained 45 days after the yellow fever booster vaccination. This clonotype originated in a man aged 30 to 45 who received the YFV17D yellow fever vaccine. The chain employs TRBV7-8 and TRBJ2-2, with 11 bases that match TRBD2. The CDR3 sequence is CASSSGLAGLRGGELFF. In nucleotides, the CDR3 is TGTGCCAGCAGCTCCGGACTAGCGGGCCTAAGGGGCGGGGAGCTGTTTTTT.